This T cell receptor beta chain was identified in a study of beta chain features in type 1 diabetes. Germline CDR1 SNHLY, CDR2 FYNNEI. The CDR3 has 15 residues. The V segment lost 4 bases and the J segment 3 bases; nucleotides outside the gene matches: 7. Expressed TCRB transcripts were sequenced, since all the RNA that had been isolated was reverse transcribed. Libraries were prepared by immunoSEQ multiplex PCR; TCRdb keeps only in-frame clonotypes and omits some of them. The repertoire holds roughly 150,000 clones, 8.1% seen once, with 0.55% to 0.65% in the top ten. Sorted CD4+ subsets: naive, central memory, regulatory, stem cell-like memory (CD45RO/CCR7/CD25/CD127/CD95/CD27 panel). Comments on this clone: Its antigen is unknown.

Study outcomes and limitations: Shorter TCRB CDR3s, moderately but significantly so, were found in Type 1 diabetes patients in all four CD4+ subsets.

V gene TRBV2 combines with J gene TRBJ1-2; 8 bases align to TRBD1. Sequenced material: central memory CD4+ T cells from blood. This clonotype was obtained from a man aged 18-30 years in good health. The CDR3 spells CASSGSGGVYYGYTF. The CDR3 nucleotides are TGTGCCAGCAGTGGTTCAGGGGGCGTCTACTATGGCTACACCTTC.